One and the same sample provided the 9 T cell receptor beta chains below, sequenced in a study of T cells after yellow fever vaccination. TCRdb processed the 5' RACE reads anew with MiXCR; each CDR3 protein has one entry. The sample holds about 300,000 distinct CDR3 sequences, under 9% seen once. Sequencing was performed on CD4+ T cells sorted from PBMCs, taken 5 days after the yellow fever booster vaccination. The receptors were gathered from a man aged 18 to 29 who received the YFV17D yellow fever vaccine.

The chain combines TRBV27 with TRBJ2-5, with 8 bases matching TRBD2. CDR3 length equals 15 residues. J was trimmed by 4 bases and V by 3 bases; bases with no gene match: 7. Germline V CDR1 and CDR2: MNHEY, SMNVEV (reference sequence). The CDR3 sequence is CASSLAGTRGETQYF. Written as DNA, the CDR3 is TGTGCCAGCAGTTTGGCCGGGACTAGGGGAGAGACCCAGTACTTC.

This rearrangement joins TRBV5-5 to TRBJ2-7, with 7 bases fitting TRBD2. Germline V gene lookup returns CDR1 SGHKS and CDR2 YYEKEE (reference sequence). This CDR3 contains 14 residues. V lost 0 bases to trimming and J lost 7 bases; unmatched junction nucleotides: 7. CDR3 sequence reads: CASSLGGLVREQYV. CDR3 DNA sequence: TGTGCCAGCAGCTTGGGAGGACTAGTTCGGGAGCAGTACGTC.

This clonotype was recorded a few times. The rearrangement links TRBV3-1 to TRBJ2-4, with 8 bases aligning to TRBD2. V lost 10 bases and J lost 7; bases outside the gene matches: 9. Germline V gives CDR1 LGHDT, CDR2 YNNKEL (reference sequence). There are 13 residues in the CDR3. The chain's CDR3 is CATAGRGTNIQYF. The CDR3 bases are TGTGCCACCGCCGGGAGGGGGACTAACATTCAGTACTTC.

In this sample, this clonotype turned up many times. The chain combines TRBV10-2 with TRBJ2-7; TRBD1 matches at 8 bases. Germline trimming cut 10 bases from V and 7 bases from J; bases unmatched to any gene: 12. This CDR3 has 13 residues. The germline V gene encodes CDR1 WSHSY and CDR2 SAAADI. CDR3 sequence: CATSGTGPTEQYF. The CDR3 DNA reads as TGCGCCACTTCCGGGACAGGCCCAACGGAGCAGTACTTC.

The rearrangement uses TRBV4-2 and TRBJ1-4; D may be TRBD1 (6 bases). CDR1 and CDR2 from the germline V gene are LGHNA and YNFKEQ. The length of the CDR3 is 16 residues. V lost 0 bases to trimming and J lost 8 bases, with 16 bases between them. The CDR3 nucleotides read TGTGCCAGCAGCCAAGATTTGCAGGGGAGGAGGGAAAAACTGTTTTTT. This gives the protein CASSQDLQGRREKLFF.

The gene calls are TRBV19 and TRBJ2-3; TRBD2 agrees at 9 bases. Germline trimming cut 5 bases from V and 4 bases from J; bases unmatched to any gene: 7. Per germline, CDR1 LNHDA and CDR2 SQIVND (reference sequence). The CDR3 spans 15 residues. In DNA form, the CDR3 reads TGTGCCAGTAGTGGTAGCGGGGGCAACCCAGATACGCAGTATTTT. Translating it yields CASSGSGGNPDTQYF.

In this sample, this clonotype turned up a few times. The chain combines TRBV5-1 with TRBJ1-1; D gene ambiguous. Germline V CDR1 and CDR2: SGHRS, YFSETQ. V dropped 4 bases and J dropped 4 bases, with 17 bases sitting between them. The CDR3 is 15 residues long. The CDR3 region has the DNA TGCGCCAGCAGCCCCGCCTTGGTGATTCCCACTGAAGCTTTCTTT. Its translation is CASSPALVIPTEAFF.

This clonotype has a handful of counts. V gene TRBV11-1 combines with J gene TRBJ2-3, with TRBD2 as a possible D gene (5 bases). With 5 bases removed from V and 4 bases from J, the gap between germline ends came to 16 bases. The CDR3 loop spans 15 amino acids. Per germline, CDR1 SGHAT and CDR2 FQDESV (reference sequence). Here the CDR3 reads CASSQGGPGPDTQYF. In nucleotides, the CDR3 is TGTGCCAGCAGCCAAGGAGGACCGGGCCCAGATACGCAGTATTTT.

This clonotype occurred many times. V gene TRBV25-1 combines with J gene TRBJ2-2, with 7 nucleotides matching TRBD1. V shed 10 bases, J shed 2 bases, and the junction held 13 bases outside the gene matches. There are 16 residues in the CDR3. The germline gives CDR1 MGHDK, CDR2 SYGVNS. The CDR3, as DNA: TGTGCCACCCTTCGGGAAGGGACAGCTAACACCGGGGAGCTGTTTTTT. Translation: CATLREGTANTGELFF. The whole variable domain, remainder taken from reference TRBV25-1 and TRBJ2-2, is EADIYQTPRYLVIGTGKKITLECSQTMGHDKMYWYQQDPGMELHLIHYSYGVNSTEKGDLSSESTVSRIRTEHFPLTLESARPSHTSQYLCATLREGTANTGELFFGEGSRLTVL.